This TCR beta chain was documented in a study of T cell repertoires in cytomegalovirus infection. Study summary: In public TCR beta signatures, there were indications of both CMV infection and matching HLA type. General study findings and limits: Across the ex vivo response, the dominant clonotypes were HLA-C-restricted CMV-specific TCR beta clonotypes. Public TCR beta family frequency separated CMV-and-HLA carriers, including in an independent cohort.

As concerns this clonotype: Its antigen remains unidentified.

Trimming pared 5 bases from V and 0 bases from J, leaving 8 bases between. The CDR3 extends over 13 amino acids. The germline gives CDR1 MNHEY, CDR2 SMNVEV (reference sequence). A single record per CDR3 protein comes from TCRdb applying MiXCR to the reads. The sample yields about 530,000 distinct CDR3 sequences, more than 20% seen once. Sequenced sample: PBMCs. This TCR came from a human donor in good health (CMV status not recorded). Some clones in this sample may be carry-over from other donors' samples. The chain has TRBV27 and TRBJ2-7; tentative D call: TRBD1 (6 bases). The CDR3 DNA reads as TGTGCCAGCAGTACAGGGAGCTCCTACGAGCAGTACTTC. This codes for CASSTGSSYEQYF.